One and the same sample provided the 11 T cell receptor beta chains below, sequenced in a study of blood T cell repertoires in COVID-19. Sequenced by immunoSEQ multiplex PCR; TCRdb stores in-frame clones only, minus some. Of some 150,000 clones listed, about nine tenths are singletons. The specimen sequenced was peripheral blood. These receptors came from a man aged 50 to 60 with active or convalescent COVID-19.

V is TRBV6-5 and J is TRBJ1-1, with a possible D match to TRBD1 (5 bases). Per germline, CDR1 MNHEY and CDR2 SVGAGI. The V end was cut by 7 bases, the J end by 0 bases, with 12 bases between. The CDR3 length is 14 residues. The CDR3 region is CASTDGHMNTEAFF. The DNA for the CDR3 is TGTGCCAGCACCGACGGACACATGAACACTGAAGCTTTCTTT.

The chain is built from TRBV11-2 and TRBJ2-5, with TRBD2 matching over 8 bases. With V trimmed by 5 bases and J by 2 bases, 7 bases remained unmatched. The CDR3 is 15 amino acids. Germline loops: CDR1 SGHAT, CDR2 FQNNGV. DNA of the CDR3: TGTGCCAGCAGCCGCAGCGGGAGCTTGCAAGAGACCCAGTACTTC. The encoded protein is CASSRSGSLQETQYF.

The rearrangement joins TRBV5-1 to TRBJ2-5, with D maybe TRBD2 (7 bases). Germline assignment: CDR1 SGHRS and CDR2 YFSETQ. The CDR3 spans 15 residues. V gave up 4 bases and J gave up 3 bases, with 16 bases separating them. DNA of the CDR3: TGCGCCAGCAGCCTGGTAGGAGGGGGGGAAGAGACCCAGTACTTC. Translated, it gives CASSLVGGGEETQYF.

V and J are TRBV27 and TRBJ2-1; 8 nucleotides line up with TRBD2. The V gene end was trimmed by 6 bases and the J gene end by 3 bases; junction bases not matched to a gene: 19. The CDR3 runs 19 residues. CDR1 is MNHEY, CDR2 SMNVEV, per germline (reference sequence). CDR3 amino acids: CASSGGRGKREILYNEQFF. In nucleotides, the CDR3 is TGTGCCAGCAGCGGAGGGAGGGGAAAGCGGGAGATTCTCTACAATGAGCAGTTCTTC.

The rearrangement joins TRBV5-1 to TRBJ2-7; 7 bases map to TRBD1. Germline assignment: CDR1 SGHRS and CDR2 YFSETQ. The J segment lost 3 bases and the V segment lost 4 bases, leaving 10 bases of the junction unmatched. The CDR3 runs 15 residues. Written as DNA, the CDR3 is TGCGCCAGCAGCGAGGGACAGTTGGTGGTCTACGAGCAGTACTTC. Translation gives CASSEGQLVVYEQYF. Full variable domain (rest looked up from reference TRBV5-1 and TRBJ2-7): KAGVTQTPRYLIKTRGQQVTLSCSPISGHRSVSWYQQTPGQGLQFLFEYFSETQRNKGNFPGRFSGRQFSNSRSEMNVSTLELGDSALYLCASSEGQLVVYEQYFGPGTRLTVT.

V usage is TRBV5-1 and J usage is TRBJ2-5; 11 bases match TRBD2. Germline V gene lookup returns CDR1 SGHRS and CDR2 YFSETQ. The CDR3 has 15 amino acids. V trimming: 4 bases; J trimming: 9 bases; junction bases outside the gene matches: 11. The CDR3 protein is CASSGWTSGQGAQYF. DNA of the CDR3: TGCGCCAGCAGCGGATGGACTAGCGGGCAAGGGGCCCAGTACTTC.

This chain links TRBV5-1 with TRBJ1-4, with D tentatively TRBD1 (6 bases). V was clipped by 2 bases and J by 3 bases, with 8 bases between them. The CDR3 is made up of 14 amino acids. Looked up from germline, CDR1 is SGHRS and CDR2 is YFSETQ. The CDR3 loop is CASSFGQSNEKLFF. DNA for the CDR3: TGCGCCAGCAGCTTTGGACAGTCTAATGAAAAACTGTTTTTT.

In DNA form, the CDR3 reads TGTGCCATCTCTGACAGTGACTACGAGCAGTACTTC. Its protein product is CAISDSDYEQYF. This rearrangement joins TRBV10-3 to TRBJ2-7, with D perhaps matching TRBD1 (5 bases). The CDR3 runs to 12 residues. The V gene lost 8 bases and the J gene lost 3 bases, with 11 bases spanning the gap. Germline V lookup: CDR1 ENHRY, CDR2 SYGVKD.

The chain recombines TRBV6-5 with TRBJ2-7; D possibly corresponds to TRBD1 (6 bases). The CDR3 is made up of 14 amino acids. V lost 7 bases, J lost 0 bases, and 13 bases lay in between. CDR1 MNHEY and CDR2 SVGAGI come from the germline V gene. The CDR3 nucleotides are TGTGCCAGCACAAGCCGGGACACCTCCTACGAGCAGTACTTC. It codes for CASTSRDTSYEQYF.

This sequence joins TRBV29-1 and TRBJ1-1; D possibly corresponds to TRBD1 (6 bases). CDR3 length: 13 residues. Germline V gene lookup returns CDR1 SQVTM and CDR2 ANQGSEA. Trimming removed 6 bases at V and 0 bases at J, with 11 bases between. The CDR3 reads CSVSGQMNTEAFF. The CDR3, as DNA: TGCAGCGTGTCTGGACAGATGAACACTGAAGCTTTCTTT. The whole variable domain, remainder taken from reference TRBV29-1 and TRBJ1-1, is SAVISQKPSRDICQRGTSLTIQCQVDSQVTMMFWYRQQPGQSLTLIATANQGSEATYESGFVIDKFPISRPNLTFSTLTVSNMSPEDSSIYLCSVSGQMNTEAFFGQGTRLTVV.

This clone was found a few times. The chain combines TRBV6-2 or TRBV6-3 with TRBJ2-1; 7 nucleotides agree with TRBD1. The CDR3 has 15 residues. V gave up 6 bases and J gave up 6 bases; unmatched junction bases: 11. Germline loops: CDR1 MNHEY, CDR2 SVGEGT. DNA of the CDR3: TGTGCCAGCAGCCGCCGGGACAGTGTTTTCAATGAGCAGTTCTTC. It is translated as CASSRRDSVFNEQFF.